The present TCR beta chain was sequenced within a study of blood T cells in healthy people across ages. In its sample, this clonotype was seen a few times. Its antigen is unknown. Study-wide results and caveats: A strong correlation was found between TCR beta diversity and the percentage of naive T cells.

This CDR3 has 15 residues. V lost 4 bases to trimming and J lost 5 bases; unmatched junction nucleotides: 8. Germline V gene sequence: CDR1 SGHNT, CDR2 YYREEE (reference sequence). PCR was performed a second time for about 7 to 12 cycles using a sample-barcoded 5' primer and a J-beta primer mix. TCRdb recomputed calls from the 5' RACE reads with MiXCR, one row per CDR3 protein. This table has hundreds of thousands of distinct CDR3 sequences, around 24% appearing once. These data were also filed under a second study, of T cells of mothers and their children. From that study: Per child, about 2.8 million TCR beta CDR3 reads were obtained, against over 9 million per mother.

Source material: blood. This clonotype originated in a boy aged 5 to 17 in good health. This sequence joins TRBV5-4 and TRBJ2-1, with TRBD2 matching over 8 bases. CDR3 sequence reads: CASSPGGGTNNEQFF. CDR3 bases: TGTGCCAGCAGCCCGGGAGGGGGGACAAACAATGAGCAGTTCTTC.